The TCR beta chain described here comes from a study of control samples from healthy donors and cancer patients. TCRdb's copy holds only in-frame clones and misses some; the assay was immunoSEQ multiplex PCR. This table holds approximately 120,000 clones, about nine tenths found once. Looked up from germline, CDR1 is SNHLY and CDR2 is FYNNEI. The CDR3 spans 16 residues. V lost 6 bases, J lost 1 base, and 18 bases lay in between. V gene TRBV2 combines with J gene TRBJ1-1; possibly TRBD1 for D (6 bases). Sequencing was performed on blood. The sequence was collected from a man aged 40-49 years in good health. The CDR3 region has the DNA TGTGCCAGCAGCGTAGACAGGATCCCTCGGAACACTGAAGCTTTCTTT. Translation: CASSVDRIPRNTEAFF.